Included here is one T cell receptor (beta chain) sequence, with context. TCRdb's copy holds only in-frame clones and misses some; the assay was immunoSEQ multiplex PCR. The sample lists over 120,000 clones, more than 75% occurring once. The data are from a study of blood T cell repertoires in COVID-19. Trimming left V 3 bases short and J 3 bases short, with 14 bases between. Per the germline V gene, CDR1 is MNHEY and CDR2 is SVGEGT. The CDR3 extends over 15 amino acids. The sequence derives from a woman in her 50s with active or convalescent COVID-19. Sequenced sample: peripheral blood. V usage is TRBV6-2 or TRBV6-3 and J usage is TRBJ1-1; D is perhaps TRBD1 (5 bases). DNA of the CDR3: TGTGCCAGCAGTTATATCCGGGGGTGGGACACTGAAGCTTTCTTT. Translation gives CASSYIRGWDTEAFF.